This T cell receptor (beta chain) was sequenced during a study of alternative splicing in chronic myeloid leukemia remission (dated by TCRdb to about 2020). For the study in its entirety: RNA sequencing was used to profile peripheral blood obtained from chronic-phase CML patients at diagnosis and at remission, and the resulting profiles were compared with those of healthy donors. Nine or ten diagnostic specimens, together with matched remission specimens, were obtained from the RESIST (imatinib), ENESTxtnd (nilotinib) and PINNACLE (nilotinib plus pegylated interferon) trials. The median age was approximately 50 years at diagnosis and 56 to 65 at remission, while healthy controls had a median age of 37. Trial diagnostic specimens were total leukocytes from peripheral blood collected in EDTA. The French Persistem study supplied nine CML samples, of which seven were diagnostic and two were matched remission samples. Female/male counts of 11/5 were recorded for diagnosis samples, 8/3 for remission samples and 2/4 for controls. Trizol was used to extract total RNA from peripheral blood mononuclear cells of diagnosis, remission and control samples. The full study reports these points: Strong differences in blood cell composition were observed between timepoints, with a shift from myeloid progenitor enrichment at diagnosis to mature lymphoid enrichment at remission. Blood cell composition at remission was reconfigured to resemble lymphoid cell-enriched normal controls.

Points on this clonotype: Which antigen it targets is not known.

Library method: bulk RNA-seq. The TruSeq Stranded RNA sample prep kit was used to generate libraries of poly-A-enriched mRNA from an input of approximately 1 ug total RNA. Each sample was sequenced in triplicate using paired-end sequencing on a HiSeq 2500. Each mate in the RNA-seq data had a read length of 125 nucleotides. Regarding the original processing steps: Reads were trimmed and aligned to hg38 using STAR v2.7, and quality control was done with FASTQC, RSeQC and multiqc. Salmon 0.14.1 was used to quantify gene expression levels as transcripts per million (TPM). Principal component analysis suggested that transcriptomic profiles were not driven by trial, library batch, sequencing batch, treatment regimen or sex. TCRdb reprocessed the reads; each CDR3 protein sequence makes one entry, and DNA is unavailable. V and J calls and clone size were set by TCRdb, not the authors. This sample gives several hundred distinct CDR3 sequences in total; 98% of them show up just once. Of the sample, about 3% falls within the top ten clones.

The sample's time point label, decoded: chronic-phase CML before TKI therapy (screening/day 1). The patient cohort comprised some 16 CML patients, with matched post-remission samples retrieved for a subset of them. This TCR came from an adult with chronic myeloid leukemia. The material sequenced was PBMCs or total blood leukocytes (not recorded which), taken at diagnosis.

CDR3 region: CASSTQRGYGYTF. The rearranged chain carries TRBV27 and TRBJ1-2. The germline V gene (reference sequence) specifies MNHEY as CDR1 and SMNVEV as CDR2. Its CDR3 holds 13 amino acids, cysteine through phenylalanine. No DNA sequence is on record.